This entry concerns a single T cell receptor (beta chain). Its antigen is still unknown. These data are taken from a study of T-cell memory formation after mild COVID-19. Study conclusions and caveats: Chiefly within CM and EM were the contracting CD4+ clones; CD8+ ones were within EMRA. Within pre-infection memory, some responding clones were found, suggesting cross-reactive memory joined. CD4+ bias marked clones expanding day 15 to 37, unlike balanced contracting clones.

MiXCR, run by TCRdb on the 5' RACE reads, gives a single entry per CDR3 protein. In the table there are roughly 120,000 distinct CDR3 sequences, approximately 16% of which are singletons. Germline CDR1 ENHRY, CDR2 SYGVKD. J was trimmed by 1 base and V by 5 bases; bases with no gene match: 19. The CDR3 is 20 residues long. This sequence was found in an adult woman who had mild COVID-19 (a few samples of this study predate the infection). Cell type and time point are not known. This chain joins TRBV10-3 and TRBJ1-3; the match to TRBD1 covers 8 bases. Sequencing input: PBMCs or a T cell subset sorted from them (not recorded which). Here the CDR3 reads CAISQEPGQVPFISGNTIYF. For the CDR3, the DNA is TGTGCCATCAGTCAGGAACCGGGACAGGTCCCTTTTATATCTGGAAACACCATATATTTT.